One and the same sample provided the 30 T cell receptor beta chains below, sequenced in a study of shared clonotypes between healthy human individuals. Using immunoSEQ multiplex PCR, the repertoire was profiled, and TCRdb retains in-frame clones only, with some absent. The data contain about 2.5 million clones, 85% to 95% of them singletons. The sample taken for sequencing was naive CD4+ T cells from PBMCs. Indicated subset: CD45RA+ positively selected. Receptors were obtained from a man younger than 35 in good health. Some clones in this sample may be carry-over from other donors' samples.

This chain connects TRBV4-3 to TRBJ2-7; unclear D gene. There are 14 residues in the CDR3. V shed 1 base and J shed 4 bases, with 11 bases lying between them. The germline gives CDR1 LGHNA, CDR2 YSLEER. CDR3 in DNA: TGCGCCAGCAGCCAAGGGACGGAAGTTTACGAGCAGTACTTC. It specifies CASSQGTEVYEQYF.

The chain uses TRBV5-8 and TRBJ1-1, with 7 bases lining up with TRBD1. V was clipped by 4 bases and J by 8 bases; unmatched bases: 11. The CDR3 spans 14 residues. CDR1 SGHTS and CDR2 YDEGEE come from the germline V gene. CDR3 in DNA: TGTGCCAGCAGCCGATGGACAGGCGCGCCCGAAGCTTTCTTT. The encoded protein is CASSRWTGAPEAFF.

This clone came up a few times. The chain links TRBV18 to TRBJ1-4; 8 bases are a match to TRBD1. The CDR3 covers 13 residues. V dropped 8 bases and J dropped 7; count of bases not matched to a gene: 6. Germline V gives CDR1 KGHSH, CDR2 LQKENI. CDR3 sequence (DNA): TGTGCCAGCGCGCAGGGGGCCGGTGAAAAACTGTTTTTT. It yields the protein CASAQGAGEKLFF.

The chain links TRBV7-2 to TRBJ2-1; maybe TRBD1 (5 bases). Germline V gives CDR1 SGHTA, CDR2 FQGNSA. CDR3 length: 15 residues. Trimming stripped 2 bases from V and 0 bases from J, with 8 bases between. The chain's CDR3 is CASSLRTSSYNEQFF. CDR3 in DNA: TGTGCCAGCAGCTTAAGGACATCCTCCTACAATGAGCAGTTCTTC.

This chain connects TRBV7-8 to TRBJ2-2; 9 bases agree with TRBD1. V dropped 4 bases and J dropped 5; count of bases not matched to a gene: 5. Germline CDR1 reads SGHVS; CDR2 reads FQNEAQ. This CDR3 contains 15 residues. The CDR3 nucleotides are TGTGCCAGCAGCTCATTACAGGGGGCGACCGGGGAGCTGTTTTTT. This codes for CASSSLQGATGELFF.

This chain links TRBV6-6 with TRBJ1-3; D unclear. Germline V gene data show CDR1 as MNHNY and CDR2 as SVGAGI (reference sequence). Trimming shortened V by 6 bases and J by 6 bases, and 12 bases separated the two germline ends. The CDR3 contains 13 residues. In nucleotides, the CDR3 is TGTGCCAGCAGCCCCGGACCGGCAAACACCATATATTTT. Translation: CASSPGPANTIYF.

The genes are TRBV9 and TRBJ2-2; tentatively, D is TRBD1 (5 bases). The CDR3 extends over 14 amino acids. From germline, CDR1 is SGDLS and CDR2 YYNGEE. V lost 6 bases to trimming and J lost 0 bases, with 9 bases between them. This chain's CDR3 is CASTPDTNTGELFF. In DNA form, the CDR3 reads TGTGCCAGCACCCCGGACACGAACACCGGGGAGCTGTTTTTT.

The chain recombines TRBV5-1 with TRBJ2-5; D is unresolved. Trimming cost V 0 bases and J 5 bases, with 5 bases left between them. The CDR3 is 12 amino acids. Germline V gene lookup returns CDR1 SGHRS and CDR2 YFSETQ. DNA for the CDR3: TGCGCCAGCAGCTTGGCCCCGGAGACCCAGTACTTC. Translation: CASSLAPETQYF. The full variable domain, its missing parts supplied by reference TRBV5-1 and TRBJ2-5, is KAGVTQTPRYLIKTRGQQVTLSCSPISGHRSVSWYQQTPGQGLQFLFEYFSETQRNKGNFPGRFSGRQFSNSRSEMNVSTLELGDSALYLCASSLAPETQYFGPGTRLLVL.

This chain links TRBV6-1 with TRBJ1-4, with TRBD1 as a possible D gene (6 bases). Germline-derived CDR1 and CDR2 are MNHNS and SASEGT. The V end lost 6 bases, the J end lost 7 bases, and 15 bases lay between the germline ends. This CDR3 contains 14 residues. The CDR3 reads CASRSRDTLEKLFF. CDR3 nucleotides: TGTGCCAGCAGGTCCCGGGACACGCTTGAAAAACTGTTTTTT.

There are a few counts of this clone. This rearrangement joins TRBV5-1 to TRBJ2-2; TRBD1 aligns across 8 bases. Losses at the gene ends were 4 bases for V and 3 bases for J; bases not matched to a gene: 5. Germline V gene sequence: CDR1 SGHRS, CDR2 YFSETQ. CDR3 length: 15 residues. The chain's CDR3 is CASSTDREHTGELFF. CDR3 DNA: TGCGCCAGCAGCACGGACAGGGAACACACCGGGGAGCTGTTTTTT.

The chain carries TRBV2 and TRBJ1-2; the match to TRBD1 covers 10 bases. The CDR3 length is 16 residues. In germline, CDR1 is SNHLY, CDR2 FYNNEI. Unmatched junction bases numbered 11, after V lost 4 bases and J lost 6 bases. The CDR3 region is CASSVRGTGDGHGYTF. In DNA, the CDR3 is TGTGCCAGCAGTGTTAGGGGGACAGGGGATGGGCATGGCTACACCTTC.

This clone was counted once. The chain employs TRBV5-1 and TRBJ1-1; D might be TRBD1 (6 bases). CDR1 is SGHRS and CDR2 is YFSETQ in the germline V gene. This CDR3 contains 17 residues. V lost 1 base to trimming and J lost 3 bases, with 19 bases between them. The CDR3 reads CASSLRIRDTKHTEAFF. As DNA, the CDR3 is TGCGCCAGCAGCTTGCGGATCCGGGACACAAAGCACACTGAAGCTTTCTTT.

The chain uses TRBV10-1 and TRBJ2-7; weak D call: TRBD2 (6 bases). Germline V gives CDR1 WNHNN, CDR2 SYGVQD (reference sequence). The CDR3 contains 12 residues. V lost 4 bases to trimming and J lost 4 bases, with 8 bases between them. The CDR3 DNA sequence: TGCGCCAGCAGTGCTGGGGGGTACGAGCAGTACTTC. Amino acids: CASSAGGYEQYF.

The V call is TRBV19, the J call TRBJ2-5; D is undetermined. The ends were cut back, 3 bases at V and 3 bases at J, with 8 bases in the middle. This CDR3 contains 13 residues. Germline V gene lookup returns CDR1 LNHDA and CDR2 SQIVND (reference sequence). Written as DNA, the CDR3 is TGTGCCAGTAGTATTGACCAAGAAGAGACCCAGTACTTC. It encodes CASSIDQEETQYF. Full variable domain (rest looked up from reference TRBV19 and TRBJ2-5): DGGITQSPKYLFRKEGQNVTLSCEQNLNHDAMYWYRQDPGQGLRLIYYSQIVNDFQKGDIAEGYSVSREKKESFPLTVTSAQKNPTAFYLCASSIDQEETQYFGPGTRLLVL.

V gene TRBV5-1 combines with J gene TRBJ1-2, with 11 bases that match TRBD1. Germline V lookup: CDR1 SGHRS, CDR2 YFSETQ. The length of the CDR3 is 17 residues. With V trimmed by 2 bases and J by 0 bases, 6 bases remained unmatched. Written as DNA, the CDR3 is TGCGCCAGCAGCTTACGGACAGGGGGCGCCTCTAACTATGGCTACACCTTC. Translation gives CASSLRTGGASNYGYTF.

The chain recombines TRBV5-1 with TRBJ2-7; D possibly corresponds to TRBD1 (5 bases). From germline, CDR1 is SGHRS and CDR2 YFSETQ. The CDR3 is 14 residues long. Trimming cost V 4 bases and J 3 bases, with 14 bases left between them. CDR3 amino acids: CASSQDQGHYEQYF. The CDR3 nucleotides are TGCGCCAGCAGCCAGGACCAGGGCCACTACGAGCAGTACTTC.

J is TRBJ1-1 and V is TRBV29-1; weak D call: TRBD1 (5 bases). The CDR3 sequence is 13 residues long. CDR1 is SQVTM, CDR2 ANQGSEA, per germline. Trimming removed 6 bases from V and 3 bases from J, with 14 bases in between. The CDR3 DNA sequence: TGCAGCGTAACCCAGGGAGCAGACACTGAAGCTTTCTTT. Translation gives CSVTQGADTEAFF.

The chain is built from TRBV18 and TRBJ2-7, with 8 bases lining up with TRBD1. CDR3 size: 17 residues. The germline V gene has CDR1 KGHSH and CDR2 LQKENI. The ends lost 3 bases at V and 6 bases at J; junction bases unmatched: 16. In DNA, the CDR3 is TGTGCCAGCTCACCCGACCCCCCCGGACAGGGAGCTACCGAGCAGTACTTC. Protein: CASSPDPPGQGATEQYF.

The chain links TRBV5-1 to TRBJ2-2; D is ambiguous. This CDR3 contains 13 residues. The ends were cut back, 2 bases at V and 3 bases at J, with 5 bases in the middle. The germline V gene has CDR1 SGHRS and CDR2 YFSETQ. The CDR3 sequence: CASSFSDTGELFF. The CDR3 bases are TGCGCCAGCAGCTTTTCGGACACCGGGGAGCTGTTTTTT. The full variable domain, in which reference TRBV5-1 and TRBJ2-2 provide the parts outside the CDR3, is KAGVTQTPRYLIKTRGQQVTLSCSPISGHRSVSWYQQTPGQGLQFLFEYFSETQRNKGNFPGRFSGRQFSNSRSEMNVSTLELGDSALYLCASSFSDTGELFFGEGSRLTVL.

The chain joins TRBV19 to TRBJ2-5, with D possibly TRBD1 on 7 matching bases. V lost 4 bases to trimming and J lost 4 bases, with 13 bases between them. The length of the CDR3 is 14 residues. Per germline, CDR1 LNHDA and CDR2 SQIVND (reference sequence). In nucleotides, the CDR3 is TGTGCCAGTAGTACCCACAGGGGAGGAGAGACCCAGTACTTC. It yields the protein CASSTHRGGETQYF.

The chain is built from TRBV19 and TRBJ2-1, with 13 nucleotides matching TRBD2. The germline V gene has CDR1 LNHDA and CDR2 SQIVND (reference sequence). This CDR3 has 15 amino acids. Unmatched junction bases numbered 7, after V lost 5 bases and J lost 9 bases. The CDR3 coding sequence is TGTGCCAGTAGTCCAAAGACTAGCGGGAGGAGTGAGCAGTTCTTC. Protein product: CASSPKTSGRSEQFF.

Here the CDR3 DNA reads TGTGCCACCACCAAAGTTGGCCCAACTACCACAGATACGCAGTATTTT. Translating it yields CATTKVGPTTTDTQYF. The rearrangement joins TRBV7-9 to TRBJ2-3; no clear D gene. Trimming removed 10 bases at V and 2 bases at J, with 22 bases between. The CDR3 has 16 residues. CDR1 is SEHNR, CDR2 FQNEAQ, per germline (reference sequence).

To note about this clone: Other nucleotide sequences from this sample produce the same CDR3. The genes are TRBV7-2 and TRBJ1-5, with no clear D. The germline gives CDR1 SGHTA, CDR2 FQGNSA. The CDR3 sequence is 13 residues long. The ends were cut back, 5 bases at V and 0 bases at J, with 5 bases in the middle. CDR3 DNA: TGTGCCAGCAGCCCGAGTAGCAATCAGCCCCAGCATTTT. Its translation is CASSPSSNQPQHF.

The rearrangement links TRBV6-6 to TRBJ2-3; D ambiguous. Trimming pared 5 bases from V and 2 bases from J, leaving 11 bases between. This CDR3 is 14 amino acids long. From germline, CDR1 is MNHNY and CDR2 SVGAGI (reference sequence). CDR3 bases: TGTGCCAGCAGTGAGGCAAGACTCACAGATACGCAGTATTTT. It specifies CASSEARLTDTQYF.

The gene calls are TRBV18 and TRBJ1-1; unclear D gene. This CDR3 is 14 amino acids long. V dropped 6 bases and J dropped 0 bases, with 11 bases sitting between them. The V gene's germline CDR1 is KGHSH and CDR2 LQKENI. In DNA form, the CDR3 reads TGTGCCAGCTCCAAAGGTTCCTTGAACACTGAAGCTTTCTTT. This gives the protein CASSKGSLNTEAFF.

This chain joins TRBV7-2 and TRBJ2-1, with D perhaps TRBD2 (6 bases). The CDR3 has 17 amino acids. The V gene's germline CDR1 is SGHTA and CDR2 FQGNSA. V was clipped by 1 base and J by 0 bases, with 13 bases between them. The CDR3 reads CASSLDRGLSSYNEQFF. CDR3 coding DNA: TGTGCCAGCAGCTTAGATCGGGGGTTAAGCTCCTACAATGAGCAGTTCTTC.

This chain uses TRBV5-1 with TRBJ2-7; 7 positions agree with TRBD1. The CDR3 totals 14 residues. The V and J ends lost 4 bases and 2 bases, in that order; junction bases with no gene match: 6. The V gene's germline CDR1 is SGHRS and CDR2 YFSETQ. The CDR3 loop reads CASSTHRGPYEQYF. In DNA, the CDR3 is TGCGCCAGCAGCACGCACAGGGGCCCCTACGAGCAGTACTTC.

This clone was recorded only once. V is TRBV4-3 and J is TRBJ2-3; 10 positions match TRBD2. J was trimmed by 4 bases and V by 0 bases; bases with no gene match: 7. The CDR3 loop spans 17 amino acids. Germline V gene data show CDR1 as LGHNA and CDR2 as YSLEER. This chain's CDR3 is CASSQELPAGGADTQYF. The CDR3 DNA sequence: TGCGCCAGCAGCCAAGAATTGCCAGCGGGAGGGGCAGATACGCAGTATTTT.

V gene TRBV18 combines with J gene TRBJ2-2; D gene unclear. Trimming shortened V by 2 bases and J by 4 bases, and 5 bases separated the two germline ends. CDR3 length: 13 amino acids. Germline-derived CDR1 and CDR2 are KGHSH and LQKENI. The CDR3 nucleotides are TGTGCCAGCTCACCAGAGAGCACCGGGGAGCTGTTTTTT. Translation gives CASSPESTGELFF.

The chain recombines TRBV5-1 with TRBJ1-2; D is perhaps TRBD1 (5 bases). Germline CDR1 is SGHRS and CDR2 is YFSETQ. Trimming cost V 0 bases and J 1 base, with 16 bases left between them. The CDR3 runs to 17 residues. The DNA for the CDR3 is TGCGCCAGCAGCTTGGCGGGGTGGAACAGGAGTAACTATGGCTACACCTTC. Translating it yields CASSLAGWNRSNYGYTF.